This TCR beta chain was sequenced in a study of blood T cells in healthy people across ages. Ranging in age from about 6 to 90, the donors were healthy Caucasian individuals from Russia. Next came a second PCR, run for about 6 to 12 cycles, which used a sample-barcoded 5' primer along with a J-beta primer mix. Each cDNA molecule received a tag from a template-switch adaptor that had 12 random nucleotides. Via MiXCR, TCRdb re-called the 5' RACE reads, giving one row per CDR3 protein. The repertoire includes some 710,000 distinct CDR3 sequences, about 47% of them detected once, and around 18% sits in the top ten. Sequences were obtained from blood. This receptor was identified in a man older than 75 in good health.

The CDR3 coding sequence is TGCAGTGCTAATCGATTGGGTGGAAACAATGAGCAGTTCTTC. This sequence encodes CSANRLGGNNEQFF. The chain couples TRBV20-1 to TRBJ2-1, with D unresolved. V dropped 4 bases and J dropped 5 bases, with 15 bases sitting between them. CDR3 length: 14 amino acids. Per the germline V gene, CDR1 is DFQATT and CDR2 is SNEGSKA (reference sequence).